This TCR beta chain is from a study of cytomegalovirus exposure and HLA in healthy donors. PCR used 60 Vbeta primers and 13 Jbeta primers. Repertoires were generated with immunoSEQ multiplex PCR, while TCRdb's copy carries only in-frame clones and drops some. The profile covers around 150,000 clones, with over 60% appearing a single time and roughly 2% taken by the ten largest. Comments on this clone: Its specificity is not known.

Each donor was nominally healthy when sampled (though unrecorded immune exposures were likely). The study's findings and limits: The study carried out a later analysis of TCR beta sequences. It associated 15,000 to 20,000 of them with specific HLA alleles at a false discovery rate of 0.05. TCR beta V- and J-gene trimming, according to a later analysis, was linked to a missense DCLRE1C variant.

Trimming stripped 5 bases from V and 4 bases from J, with 18 bases between. The CDR3 contains 15 residues. Germline V gene lookup returns CDR1 MNHEY and CDR2 SMNVEV (reference sequence). The sequencing input was PBMCs. The clonotype originates from a woman in her thirties or forties in good health and CMV-seronegative. This chain connects TRBV27 to TRBJ2-7, with a tentative D call TRBD2 (6 bases). The CDR3 sequence: CASSPTRNWVYEQYF. As DNA, the CDR3 is TGTGCCAGCAGTCCGACTAGAAATTGGGTTTACGAGCAGTACTTC.